The subject of this entry is one T cell receptor beta chain. What it binds is unknown. The record originates from a study of CD8 T cells in Susac syndrome. The CDR3 is 14 amino acids. With 6 bases removed from V and 5 bases from J, the gap between germline ends came to 16 bases. Germline V gene lookup returns CDR1 MNHEY and CDR2 SVGEGT. Negative isolation was applied to CD8+ and CD4+ T cells, and FACS enrichment was applied to TEMRA cells. Regarding the study as a whole: Regarding the TCR sequencing and HLA analysis, the study admitted that a relatively small number of individuals were involved.

Random-hexamer reverse transcription was applied to about 0.45 to 1 ug RNA. With immunoSEQ multiplex PCR, TCR beta CDR3 was amplified across 54 Vbeta and 13 Jbeta. TCRdb analysed the immunoSEQ multiplex PCR reads with MiXCR anew, one entry per CDR3 protein. The sample shows roughly 100,000 distinct CDR3 sequences, just under 95% of them seen only once. The clonotype originates from a human donor with Susac syndrome. This chain uses TRBV6-2 or TRBV6-3 with TRBJ2-5; D remains unclear. Sequencing was done on a sample of CD4+ T cells from PBMCs. This CDR3 reads CASRTSRPSETQYF. CDR3 nucleotide sequence: TGTGCCAGCAGGACATCTCGGCCATCGGAGACCCAGTACTTC.